This T cell receptor (beta chain) was profiled in a study of T cell clusters in autoimmune cytopenias (dated by TCRdb to the late 2010s). Notes on the research overall: TRB sequencing reached a median depth of approximately 53,000 reads per sample and yielded a median of 2,350 distinct TRB clonotypes per sample. Alongside healthy, CLL and autoimmune hepatitis controls, autoimmune cytopenia patients had their peripheral blood TRB and IGH repertoires sequenced at active disease and again during treatment follow-up. The goal of the study was to determine whether autoimmune cytopenia patients have a disease-specific immune repertoire signature that could serve as a blood-based biomarker.

Multiplex PCR with a touch-down protocol amplified TRB rearrangements, with the TRB-A and TRB-B primer pools combined in a single tube. Two consecutive PCR reactions with Phusion HS II polymerase added Illumina adapters and sample indices to the amplicons. Amplicons were gel-purified with the NucleoSpin Gel and PCR Clean-up kit, then quantified by Qubit and quality-checked on an Agilent 2100 Bioanalyzer. Sequencing of the libraries was done on an Illumina MiSeq with 600-cycle, single-indexed, paired-end runs. In the original analysis: MiXCR version 2.1.12 with the default MiXCR reference library was used to align and assemble TRB reads. A clone was defined by each unique CDR3 nucleotide sequence, and the analysis included only productive sequences with two or more reads. To assess repertoire diversity, an R script computed alpha-parameterized diversity profiles (alpha 0 to 5), which included the Shannon (alpha 1) and Simpson (alpha 2) indices. The tcR package was used to compute combinatorial TRB VJ usage, and cohorts were compared on this usage by principal component analysis with ade4. GLIPH was used to cluster TCRbeta CDR3s in pairs of cohorts matched for age and read depth, and a Wilcoxon test was used to compare cluster frequencies. TCRdb reprocessed the reads and assigns one entry to each CDR3 protein sequence, leaving out DNA. TCRdb, not the original authors, processed these V and J calls. This sample's records show roughly 12,000 distinct CDR3 sequences. The top ten constitute approximately 2.9% of the sample.

Turning to this clonotype: Its antigen is not yet known.

Per sample, around 250 ng of peripheral blood genomic DNA, 35,000 to 45,000 genome equivalents, was used for TRB amplification. The CDR3 holds 13 amino acids from the cysteine to the phenylalanine. DNA for this receptor is not on file. The germline V gene gives CDR1 as MNHEY and CDR2 as SVGEGT. What the research found in general, with its limitations: Shifts in the TRB repertoire, including less even repertoires in secondary cytopenia and CLL, were mostly a reflection of lymphoma bias and not of autoimmunity. Almost three-fold more exclusive TRB clusters were observed in healthy donors than in active autoimmune hepatitis patients, consistent with an autoimmunity-wide signature. The cluster-lack signature was not observed for secondary cytopenia versus CLL, as the signature was apparently masked by the dominant lymphoma-associated repertoire. The T cell clusters were only ever defined in silico, so experimental validation of their functional role was still needed. A lack of physiological T cell clusters in primary autoimmune cytopenia patients was suggested by GLIPH, as 51 clusters were found to be exclusive to healthy donors versus around 17 exclusive to patients.

The sample taken for sequencing was peripheral blood. This TCR was recovered from a human donor with an autoimmune cytopenia or autoimmune hepatitis (not recorded which). The receptor chain draws on TRBV6-2 or TRBV6-3 and TRBJ2-7; the D call of TRBD1 rests on TCRdb alone, since no DNA is present to check it. For the CDR3, the sequence is CASQPGRTYEQYF.